The 8 T cell receptor beta chains below were found in one sample sequenced in a study of shared clonotypes between healthy human individuals. Sequenced by immunoSEQ multiplex PCR; TCRdb stores in-frame clones only, minus some. The top ten clones hold approximately 1.5% of a sample with around 1 million clones, roughly 72% of them seen once. The sequenced material came from memory CD4+ T cells sorted from blood. The subset denotes: CD45RA-negative fraction. The receptor source for this set is a man aged 18 to 30 in good health.

The V gene is TRBV11-3, the J gene TRBJ1-1; D remains ambiguous. Per germline, CDR1 SGHNT and CDR2 YENEEA. The CDR3 has 11 amino acids. The V and J ends lost 4 bases and 7 bases respectively, with 7 bases between them. The CDR3 here is CASSSRGEAFF. The CDR3 bases are TGTGCCAGCAGCTCTCGTGGTGAAGCTTTCTTT.

The genes are TRBV5-1 and TRBJ1-2; tentative D call: TRBD1 (6 bases). Germline lookup yields CDR1 SGHRS and CDR2 YFSETQ. The CDR3 extends over 13 amino acids. The ends were cut back, 6 bases at V and 8 bases at J, with 17 bases in the middle. The CDR3 coding sequence is TGCGCCAGCAAGGATTCAGGGGCGCAGGGCTACACCTTC. As protein: CASKDSGAQGYTF.

The J gene is TRBJ1-1, the V gene TRBV29-1, with D unresolved. CDR3 length: 14 amino acids. Germline CDR1 reads SQVTM; CDR2 reads ANQGSEA. V gave up 0 bases and J gave up 1 base, with 9 bases separating them. The CDR3 here is CSVEETRKNTEAFF. CDR3 bases: TGCAGCGTTGAAGAGACACGTAAGAACACTGAAGCTTTCTTT.

The rearrangement joins TRBV5-1 to TRBJ2-2, with 8 bases that match TRBD2. V lost 4 bases to trimming and J lost 4 bases; unmatched junction nucleotides: 9. The CDR3 length is 16 residues. Germline loops: CDR1 SGHRS, CDR2 YFSETQ. CDR3 bases: TGCGCCAGCAGCCCCGGGGGACTAGGCTTCACCGGGGAGCTGTTTTTT. Protein: CASSPGGLGFTGELFF.

The chain has TRBV4-1 and TRBJ2-5, with 7 bases identical to TRBD1. V lost 0 bases, J lost 5 bases, and 6 bases stayed unmatched. This CDR3 region has 15 residues. CDR1 and CDR2 (germline): MGHRA, YSYEKL. This CDR3 is CASSQDGTVKETQYF. The CDR3 DNA follows: TGCGCCAGCAGCCAAGATGGGACAGTTAAGGAGACCCAGTACTTC.

This clone was seen a handful of times. The genes are TRBV1 and TRBJ1-2; TRBD1 was called by the table and not checked on the DNA. TRBV1 is reported as a pseudogene. The CDR3 length is 16 residues. The DNA of the CDR3 is TGCACCAGCAGCCGGGTTAACAGGGGGCTGAACTATGGCTACACCTTC. Amino acids: CTSSRVNRGLNYGYTF.

CDR3 sequence (DNA): TGTGCCAGCTCAGAAATAATGAACACTGAAGCTTTCTTT. Translating gives CASSEIMNTEAFF. This chain joins TRBV6-6 and TRBJ1-1; no firm D call. The V end lost 8 bases, the J end lost 0 bases, and 10 bases lay between the germline ends. CDR3 size: 13 residues. Germline values: CDR1 MNHNY, CDR2 SVGAGI (reference sequence).

This chain joins TRBV5-1 and TRBJ2-5; D is unclear. This CDR3 comprises 15 residues. CDR1 is SGHRS and CDR2 is YFSETQ in the germline V gene. With 1 base removed from V and 1 base from J, the gap between germline ends came to 11 bases. The CDR3 DNA is TGCGCCAGCAGCTTGATGGCAAGCTCCCAAGAGACCCAGTACTTC. Residues: CASSLMASSQETQYF.